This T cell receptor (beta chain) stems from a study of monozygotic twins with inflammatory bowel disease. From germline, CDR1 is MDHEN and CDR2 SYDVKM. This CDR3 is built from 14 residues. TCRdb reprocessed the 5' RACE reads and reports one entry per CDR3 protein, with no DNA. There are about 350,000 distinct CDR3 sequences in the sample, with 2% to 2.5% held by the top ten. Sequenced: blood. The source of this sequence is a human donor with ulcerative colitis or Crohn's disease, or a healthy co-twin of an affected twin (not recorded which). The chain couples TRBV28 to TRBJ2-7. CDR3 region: CASSQTGTPSEQYF. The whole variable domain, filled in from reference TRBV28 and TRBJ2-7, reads DVKVTQSSRYLVKRTGEKVFLECVQDMDHENMFWYRQDPGLGLRLIYFSYDVKMKEKGDIPEGYSVSREKKERFSLILESASTNQTSMYLCASSQTGTPSEQYFGPGTRLTVT.